One T cell receptor beta chain is described in this entry. The sample originates from a study of blood T cell repertoires in COVID-19. Using immunoSEQ multiplex PCR, the repertoire was profiled, and TCRdb retains in-frame clones only, with some absent. The sample consists of 240,000 or so clones, about 86% of them appearing once. J lost 7 bases, V lost 6 bases, and 9 bases had no gene match. The CDR3 has 15 amino acids. Germline CDR1 and CDR2: LNHDA and SQIVND (reference sequence). Sequencing was performed on PBMCs or T cells enriched from blood (not recorded which). The chain couples TRBV19 to TRBJ2-2; 9 bases align to TRBD1. This clonotype was sampled from a woman aged 40-49 years with acute COVID-19. Here the CDR3 DNA reads TGTGCCAGTAGCCCGACAGGGGGGTATGGCGGGGAGCTGTTTTTT. Protein sequence: CASSPTGGYGGELFF.